The rows below give T cell receptor beta chains drawn from one sample of a study of T-cell memory formation after mild COVID-19. TCRdb called the 5' RACE reads again in MiXCR, with one record for every CDR3 protein. The sample includes roughly 380,000 distinct CDR3 sequences, around 27% of them seen just once. Sequenced sample: PBMCs or a T cell subset sorted from them (not recorded which). Every receptor here comes from an adult woman who had mild COVID-19 (a few samples of this study predate the infection). Cell type and time point are not known. Both conserved end residues are part of each CDR3. The D gene is left open where the match is weak. Clone size appears in some rows only: once, few, many, or a class for an expanded clone.

v_call: TRBV29-1; j_call: TRBJ1-2; clone_size: few; d_call: TRBD1; cdr3_aa: CSVTSGTDNYGYTF; cdr3_nt: TGCAGCGTCACTTCCGGGACAGATAACTATGGCTACACCTTC
v_call: TRBV11-1; j_call: TRBJ2-5; clone_size: few; d_call: .; cdr3_aa: CASSPWATLHPETQYF; cdr3_nt: TGTGCCAGCAGCCCTTGGGCGACTTTGCATCCGGAGACCCAGTACTTC
v_call: TRBV20-1; j_call: TRBJ2-1; clone_size: .; d_call: .; cdr3_aa: CSARSGDGPFYNEQFF; cdr3_nt: TGCAGTGCTAGGTCAGGGGACGGGCCCTTCTACAATGAGCAGTTCTTC
v_call: TRBV7-3; j_call: TRBJ2-1; clone_size: few; d_call: .; cdr3_aa: CASSTQGGTIANEQFF; cdr3_nt: TGTGCCAGCAGTACACAAGGGGGGACCATAGCGAATGAGCAGTTCTTC
v_call: TRBV9; j_call: TRBJ2-5; clone_size: .; d_call: .; cdr3_aa: CASSVGGETQYF; cdr3_nt: TGTGCCAGCAGCGTGGGAGGAGAGACCCAGTACTTC
v_call: TRBV7-9; j_call: TRBJ1-2; clone_size: few; d_call: .; cdr3_aa: CASSVELQGPGDGYTF; cdr3_nt: TGTGCCAGCAGCGTCGAATTACAGGGCCCCGGTGATGGCTACACCTTC
v_call: TRBV19; j_call: TRBJ1-1; clone_size: .; d_call: .; cdr3_aa: CASCTACNTEAFF; cdr3_nt: TGTGCCAGTTGCACTGCGTGTAACACTGAAGCTTTCTTT
v_call: TRBV2; j_call: TRBJ1-5; clone_size: few; d_call: .; cdr3_aa: CASSETSNQPQHF; cdr3_nt: TGTGCCAGCAGTGAAACTAGCAATCAGCCCCAGCATTTT
v_call: TRBV9; j_call: TRBJ2-3; clone_size: few; d_call: TRBD1; cdr3_aa: CASSAGTGTPDTQYF; cdr3_nt: TGTGCCAGCAGCGCAGGGACAGGGACCCCAGATACGCAGTATTTT
v_call: TRBV29-1; j_call: TRBJ2-7; clone_size: .; d_call: .; cdr3_aa: CSVGGDYSYEQYF; cdr3_nt: TGCAGCGTTGGGGGAGACTACTCCTACGAGCAGTACTTC
v_call: TRBV5-1; j_call: TRBJ2-1; clone_size: .; d_call: TRBD2; cdr3_aa: CASTSGTSGSDEQFF; cdr3_nt: TGCGCCAGCACCTCCGGGACTAGCGGGAGCGACGAGCAGTTCTTC
v_call: TRBV7-2; j_call: TRBJ2-7; clone_size: few; d_call: .; cdr3_aa: CASSLDHYEQYF; cdr3_nt: TGTGCCAGCAGCTTGGACCACTACGAGCAGTACTTC
v_call: TRBV9; j_call: TRBJ2-5; clone_size: .; d_call: TRBD2; cdr3_aa: CASSVAPSSGGEETQYF; cdr3_nt: TGTGCCAGCAGCGTAGCCCCCTCTAGCGGGGGGGAAGAGACCCAGTACTTC
v_call: TRBV6-5; j_call: TRBJ1-4; clone_size: .; d_call: .; cdr3_aa: CASSSQTWEKLFF; cdr3_nt: TGTGCCAGCAGTTCCCAGACGTGGGAAAAACTGTTTTTT
v_call: TRBV12-3/TRBV12-4; j_call: TRBJ2-4; clone_size: few; d_call: .; cdr3_aa: CASTPTLAKNIQYF; cdr3_nt: TGTGCCAGCACCCCCACTTTAGCCAAAAACATTCAGTACTTC
v_call: TRBV29-1; j_call: TRBJ2-5; clone_size: few; d_call: .; cdr3_aa: CSDRWGGQETQYF; cdr3_nt: TGCAGCGACCGGTGGGGAGGACAAGAGACCCAGTACTTC
v_call: TRBV5-1; j_call: TRBJ2-5; clone_size: few; d_call: TRBD2; cdr3_aa: CACRREAQETQYF; cdr3_nt: TGCGCCTGCCGCCGGGAGGCACAAGAGACCCAGTACTTC
v_call: TRBV6-5; j_call: TRBJ1-1; clone_size: few; d_call: .; cdr3_aa: CASCIGDVAFF; cdr3_nt: TGTGCCAGCTGCATTGGCGATGTGGCTTTCTTT
v_call: TRBV28; j_call: TRBJ1-1; clone_size: .; d_call: .; cdr3_aa: CASTAFGGWEAFF; cdr3_nt: TGTGCCAGCACCGCATTCGGGGGCTGGGAAGCTTTCTTT
v_call: TRBV7-6; j_call: TRBJ2-7; clone_size: .; d_call: .; cdr3_aa: CASSTRDAYEQYF; cdr3_nt: TGTGCCAGCAGCACCCGGGACGCCTACGAGCAGTACTTC
v_call: TRBV20-1; j_call: TRBJ1-1; clone_size: .; d_call: .; cdr3_aa: CSALKLVAFF; cdr3_nt: TGCAGTGCCCTTAAGTTGGTAGCTTTCTTT
v_call: TRBV29-1; j_call: TRBJ2-7; clone_size: .; d_call: .; cdr3_aa: CSVLTPDGISYEQYF; cdr3_nt: TGCAGCGTCCTCACGCCCGACGGAATCTCCTACGAGCAGTACTTC
v_call: TRBV20-1; j_call: TRBJ2-7; clone_size: .; d_call: .; cdr3_aa: CSAPRQASYEQYF; cdr3_nt: TGCAGTGCTCCCCGCCAGGCGTCCTACGAGCAGTACTTC
v_call: TRBV18; j_call: TRBJ2-4; clone_size: few; d_call: TRBD1; cdr3_aa: CASSPPGRDREKNIQYF; cdr3_nt: TGTGCCAGCTCACCACCGGGGAGGGACAGGGAGAAAAACATTCAGTACTTC
v_call: TRBV5-6; j_call: TRBJ2-7; clone_size: .; d_call: TRBD2; cdr3_aa: CASSFFRGESYEQYF; cdr3_nt: TGTGCCAGCAGCTTCTTCCGGGGGGAAAGCTACGAGCAGTACTTC
v_call: TRBV7-9; j_call: TRBJ1-5; clone_size: .; d_call: .; cdr3_aa: CASGSEGQPQHF; cdr3_nt: TGTGCCAGCGGCTCTGAGGGACAGCCCCAGCATTTT
v_call: TRBV5-6; j_call: TRBJ1-4; clone_size: few; d_call: .; cdr3_aa: CASTRGGGLNEKLFF; cdr3_nt: TGTGCCAGCACCCGAGGGGGAGGACTTAATGAAAAACTGTTTTTT
v_call: TRBV4-1; j_call: TRBJ2-7; clone_size: .; d_call: TRBD1; cdr3_aa: CASSLPGQEAYEQYF; cdr3_nt: TGCGCCAGCAGCCTACCGGGACAGGAAGCCTACGAGCAGTACTTC
v_call: TRBV20-1; j_call: TRBJ2-7; clone_size: .; d_call: .; cdr3_aa: CSAVRQEQYF; cdr3_nt: TGCAGTGCCGTGAGACAGGAGCAGTACTTC
v_call: TRBV12-3/TRBV12-4; j_call: TRBJ2-1; clone_size: .; d_call: TRBD1; cdr3_aa: CASSQDIQGANEQFF; cdr3_nt: TGTGCCAGCAGTCAAGACATACAGGGGGCCAATGAGCAGTTCTTC
v_call: TRBV29-1; j_call: TRBJ2-7; clone_size: .; d_call: .; cdr3_aa: CSVDTGEVFSYEQYF; cdr3_nt: TGCAGCGTTGATACAGGGGAGGTTTTTTCCTACGAGCAGTACTTC
v_call: TRBV12-3/TRBV12-4; j_call: TRBJ2-7; clone_size: .; d_call: TRBD1; cdr3_aa: CASSLMRDRGYEQYF; cdr3_nt: TGTGCCAGCAGTTTAATGCGGGACAGGGGTTACGAGCAGTACTTC
v_call: TRBV5-1; j_call: TRBJ2-3; clone_size: .; d_call: .; cdr3_aa: CASSSPFSTDTQYF; cdr3_nt: TGCGCCAGCAGCTCTCCCTTTAGCACAGATACGCAGTATTTT
v_call: TRBV3-1; j_call: TRBJ2-5; clone_size: .; d_call: .; cdr3_aa: CASSQDGRGRETQYF; cdr3_nt: TGTGCCAGCAGCCAAGATGGCAGGGGCCGAGAGACCCAGTACTTC
v_call: TRBV7-9; j_call: TRBJ1-1; clone_size: once; d_call: .; cdr3_aa: CASSLPAGEAEAFF; cdr3_nt: TGTGCCAGCAGCTTACCCGCAGGGGAGGCTGAAGCTTTCTTT
v_call: TRBV29-1; j_call: TRBJ2-1; clone_size: .; d_call: TRBD2; cdr3_aa: CSVVVREFDNEQFF; cdr3_nt: TGCAGCGTTGTGGTGCGGGAGTTCGACAATGAGCAGTTCTTC
v_call: TRBV7-3; j_call: TRBJ2-1; clone_size: .; d_call: .; cdr3_aa: CASSLYRGLRNEQFF; cdr3_nt: TGTGCCAGCAGCTTATACAGAGGGCTCCGCAATGAGCAGTTCTTC
v_call: TRBV7-6; j_call: TRBJ1-5; clone_size: .; d_call: TRBD1; cdr3_aa: CASSLGQGNNQPQHF; cdr3_nt: TGTGCCAGCAGCTTAGGACAGGGGAACAATCAGCCCCAGCATTTT
v_call: TRBV7-9; j_call: TRBJ2-5; clone_size: .; d_call: .; cdr3_aa: CASSYPSGARETQYF; cdr3_nt: TGTGCCAGCAGCTACCCATCAGGGGCCCGGGAGACCCAGTACTTC
v_call: TRBV20-1; j_call: TRBJ2-7; clone_size: .; d_call: TRBD1; cdr3_aa: CSAPNRDRASYEQYF; cdr3_nt: TGCAGTGCTCCAAACCGGGACAGGGCCTCCTACGAGCAGTACTTC
v_call: TRBV4-3; j_call: TRBJ1-4; clone_size: .; d_call: .; cdr3_aa: CASSQLGPTNEKLFF; cdr3_nt: TGCGCCAGCAGCCAACTCGGCCCAACTAATGAAAAACTGTTTTTT
v_call: TRBV29-1; j_call: TRBJ2-7; clone_size: few; d_call: .; cdr3_aa: CSVVDTGDYYEQYF; cdr3_nt: TGCAGCGTTGTGGACACCGGCGACTACTACGAGCAGTACTTC
v_call: TRBV7-9; j_call: TRBJ1-1; clone_size: few; d_call: .; cdr3_aa: CASSSFGTGAEAFF; cdr3_nt: TGTGCCAGCAGCTCCTTCGGGACGGGAGCTGAAGCTTTCTTT
v_call: TRBV5-1; j_call: TRBJ2-1; clone_size: many; d_call: TRBD1; cdr3_aa: CASSSGQGSYNEQFF; cdr3_nt: TGCGCCAGCAGCTCAGGACAGGGCTCCTACAATGAGCAGTTCTTC
v_call: TRBV4-1; j_call: TRBJ1-2; clone_size: .; d_call: TRBD1; cdr3_aa: CASSWTGASGYGYTF; cdr3_nt: TGCGCCAGCAGTTGGACAGGAGCTTCCGGGTATGGCTACACCTTC
v_call: TRBV20-1; j_call: TRBJ2-7; clone_size: few; d_call: TRBD2; cdr3_aa: CSASGLAGEGWSYEQYF; cdr3_nt: TGCAGTGCCTCGGGACTAGCGGGAGAGGGGTGGTCCTACGAGCAGTACTTC
v_call: TRBV7-9; j_call: TRBJ2-1; clone_size: .; d_call: .; cdr3_aa: CASSAGAGDEQFF; cdr3_nt: TGTGCCAGCTCAGCAGGGGCAGGCGATGAGCAGTTCTTC
v_call: TRBV6-2/TRBV6-3; j_call: TRBJ1-5; clone_size: .; d_call: .; cdr3_aa: CASSYVVSQPQHF; cdr3_nt: TGTGCCAGCAGTTACGTCGTGTCTCAGCCCCAGCATTTT
v_call: TRBV5-4; j_call: TRBJ2-5; clone_size: few; d_call: .; cdr3_aa: CASSLQAEKRQETQYF; cdr3_nt: TGTGCCAGCAGCTTGCAGGCAGAAAAACGACAAGAGACCCAGTACTTC
v_call: TRBV5-1; j_call: TRBJ2-3; clone_size: once; d_call: .; cdr3_aa: CASSWTGFVADTQYF; cdr3_nt: TGCGCCAGCAGCTGGACGGGGTTTGTTGCAGATACGCAGTATTTT
v_call: TRBV10-2; j_call: TRBJ2-1; clone_size: .; d_call: TRBD1; cdr3_aa: CASSESNRGRSNEQFF; cdr3_nt: TGCGCCAGCAGTGAGTCGAACAGGGGCCGCTCCAATGAGCAGTTCTTC
v_call: TRBV29-1; j_call: TRBJ2-3; clone_size: .; d_call: .; cdr3_aa: CSGSSGTDTQYF; cdr3_nt: TGCAGCGGCAGCTCCGGCACAGATACGCAGTATTTT
v_call: TRBV24-1; j_call: TRBJ2-5; clone_size: .; d_call: .; cdr3_aa: CATSETYQETQYF; cdr3_nt: TGTGCCACCAGTGAAACTTACCAAGAGACCCAGTACTTC
v_call: TRBV9; j_call: TRBJ1-1; clone_size: .; d_call: .; cdr3_aa: CASSVGLMTEAFF; cdr3_nt: TGTGCCAGCAGCGTAGGCCTGATGACTGAAGCTTTCTTT
v_call: TRBV19; j_call: TRBJ1-1; clone_size: few; d_call: .; cdr3_aa: CASSILRGRANTEAFF; cdr3_nt: TGTGCCAGTAGTATACTCCGAGGACGGGCGAACACTGAAGCTTTCTTT
v_call: TRBV19; j_call: TRBJ2-7; clone_size: .; d_call: TRBD1; cdr3_aa: CASSKDRGYEQYF; cdr3_nt: TGTGCCAGTAGTAAGGACAGGGGCTACGAGCAGTACTTC
v_call: TRBV12-3/TRBV12-4; j_call: TRBJ1-1; clone_size: few; d_call: .; cdr3_aa: CASTLLTEAFF; cdr3_nt: TGTGCCAGCACCCTCCTCACTGAAGCTTTCTTT
v_call: TRBV20-1; j_call: TRBJ2-1; clone_size: few; d_call: TRBD1; cdr3_aa: CSARDPDRGLPNEQFF; cdr3_nt: TGCAGTGCTAGAGATCCCGACAGGGGGCTACCCAATGAGCAGTTCTTC
v_call: TRBV5-1; j_call: TRBJ2-1; clone_size: few; d_call: .; cdr3_aa: CASSPGPRGYEQFF; cdr3_nt: TGCGCCAGCAGCCCTGGACCCAGGGGCTATGAGCAGTTCTTC
v_call: TRBV2; j_call: TRBJ2-3; clone_size: .; d_call: TRBD1; cdr3_aa: CASSGWDRGPDTQYF; cdr3_nt: TGTGCCAGCAGTGGATGGGACAGGGGGCCAGATACGCAGTATTTT